The clone carrying this T cell receptor (beta chain) has at least ten counts. Original methodology: Amplifying reference gene primers gave estimates of nucleated cell counts. The assay was immunoSEQ multiplex PCR, and TCRdb's table has in-frame clones only and misses some. V, J and clone size reflect that table, while D and trimming were determined from the DNA. The sample consists of about 150,000 clones, around 82% of them appearing once. V gave up 8 bases and J gave up 5 bases, with 18 bases separating them. Looked up from germline, CDR1 is LNHNV and CDR2 is YYDKDF (reference sequence). This CDR3 has 14 residues. The data were obtained in a study of blood T cell repertoires in COVID-19. The overall study: Material from acute and convalescent COVID-19 was sourced from the United States, Italy and Spain.

Sequencing was carried out using peripheral blood. This chain uses TRBV15 with TRBJ2-5, with TRBD1 as a possible D gene (6 bases). The TCR comes from a woman older than 75 with acute or convalescent COVID-19. As DNA, the CDR3 is TGTGCCACCGGCCGGGTGGGACAAGGGGAGACCCAGTACTTC. Protein product: CATGRVGQGETQYF.